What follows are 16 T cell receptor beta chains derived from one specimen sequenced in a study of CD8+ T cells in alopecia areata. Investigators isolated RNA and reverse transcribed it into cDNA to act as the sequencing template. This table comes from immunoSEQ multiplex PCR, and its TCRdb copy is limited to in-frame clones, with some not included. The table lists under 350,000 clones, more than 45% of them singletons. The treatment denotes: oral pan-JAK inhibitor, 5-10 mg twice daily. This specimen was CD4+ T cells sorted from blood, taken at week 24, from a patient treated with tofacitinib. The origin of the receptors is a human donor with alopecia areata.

DNA of the CDR3: TGTGCCAGTAACCGGGCCCCGGGGGAGCCCCAGCATTTT. It specifies CASNRAPGEPQHF. The J gene is TRBJ1-5, the V gene TRBV30; D is possibly TRBD1 (5 bases). CDR1 is GTSNPN, CDR2 SVGIG, per germline (reference sequence). This CDR3 has 13 amino acids. Trimming cost V 8 bases and J 8 bases, with 19 bases left between them.

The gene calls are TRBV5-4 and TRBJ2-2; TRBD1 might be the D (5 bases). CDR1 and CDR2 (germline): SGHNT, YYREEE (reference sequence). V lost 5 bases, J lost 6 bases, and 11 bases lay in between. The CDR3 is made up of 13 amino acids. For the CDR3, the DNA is TGTGCCAGCAGTCCTCAGGGTCCCGGGGAGCTGTTTTTT. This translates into CASSPQGPGELFF.

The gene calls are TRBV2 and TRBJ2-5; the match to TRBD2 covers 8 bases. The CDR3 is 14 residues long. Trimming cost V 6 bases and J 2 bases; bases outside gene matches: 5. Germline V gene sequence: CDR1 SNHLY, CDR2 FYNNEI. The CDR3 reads CASRYTSGQETQYF. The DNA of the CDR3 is TGTGCCAGCAGGTACACTAGCGGACAAGAGACCCAGTACTTC.

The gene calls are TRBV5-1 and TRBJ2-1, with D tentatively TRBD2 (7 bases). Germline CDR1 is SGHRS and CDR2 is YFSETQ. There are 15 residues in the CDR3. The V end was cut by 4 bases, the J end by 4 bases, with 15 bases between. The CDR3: CASSQSGGPYNEQFF. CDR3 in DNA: TGCGCCAGCAGCCAGTCGGGGGGCCCGTACAATGAGCAGTTCTTC.

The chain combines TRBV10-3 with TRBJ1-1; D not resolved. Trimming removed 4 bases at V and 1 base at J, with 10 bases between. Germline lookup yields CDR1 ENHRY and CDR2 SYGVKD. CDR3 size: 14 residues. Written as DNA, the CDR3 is TGTGCCATCAGTGGAAAATACGAGAACACTGAAGCTTTCTTT. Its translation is CAISGKYENTEAFF.

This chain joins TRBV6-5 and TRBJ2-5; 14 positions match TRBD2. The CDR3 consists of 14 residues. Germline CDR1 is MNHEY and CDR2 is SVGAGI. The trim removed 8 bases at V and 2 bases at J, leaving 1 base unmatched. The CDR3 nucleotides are TGTGCCAGCCGGACTAGCGGGGGGCAAGAGACCCAGTACTTC. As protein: CASRTSGGQETQYF.

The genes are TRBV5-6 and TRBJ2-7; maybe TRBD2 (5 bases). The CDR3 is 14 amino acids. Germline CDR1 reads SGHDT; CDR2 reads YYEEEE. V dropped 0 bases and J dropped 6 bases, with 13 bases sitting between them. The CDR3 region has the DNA TGTGCCAGCAGCTTGGAACGGGGAATCACCGAGCAGTACTTC. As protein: CASSLERGITEQYF.

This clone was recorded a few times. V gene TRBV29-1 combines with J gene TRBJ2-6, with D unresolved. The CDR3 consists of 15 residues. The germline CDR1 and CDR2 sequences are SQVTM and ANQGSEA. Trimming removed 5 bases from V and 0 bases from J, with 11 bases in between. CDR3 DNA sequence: TGCAGCGTTATCACTATAATCTCTGGGGCCAACGTCCTGACTTTC. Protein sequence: CSVITIISGANVLTF.

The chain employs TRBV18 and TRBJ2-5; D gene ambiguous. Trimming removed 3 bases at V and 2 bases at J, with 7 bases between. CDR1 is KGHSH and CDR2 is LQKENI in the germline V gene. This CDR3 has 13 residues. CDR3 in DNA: TGTGCCAGCTCACCGCAGGTACAAGAGACCCAGTACTTC. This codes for CASSPQVQETQYF.

In DNA, the CDR3 is TGTGCCAGCAGGGACAGGGTATCCGAGCAGTACTTC. Protein sequence: CASRDRVSEQYF. The chain recombines TRBV2 with TRBJ2-7; TRBD1 agrees at 8 bases. Germline V CDR1 and CDR2: SNHLY, FYNNEI. This CDR3 is built from 12 residues. V was clipped by 6 bases and J by 6 bases; unmatched bases: 4.

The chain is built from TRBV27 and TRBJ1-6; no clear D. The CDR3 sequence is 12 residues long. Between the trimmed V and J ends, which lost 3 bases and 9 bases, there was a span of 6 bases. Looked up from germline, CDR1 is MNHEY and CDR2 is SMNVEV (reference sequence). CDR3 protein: CASSLQGSPLHF. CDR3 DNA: TGTGCCAGCAGTTTGCAAGGTTCACCCCTCCACTTT.

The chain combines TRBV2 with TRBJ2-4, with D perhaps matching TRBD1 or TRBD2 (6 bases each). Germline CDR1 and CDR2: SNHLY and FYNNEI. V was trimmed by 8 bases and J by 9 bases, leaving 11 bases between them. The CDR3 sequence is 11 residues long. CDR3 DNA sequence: TGTGCCAGCGAAGGAGGGGGCATTCAGTACTTC. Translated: CASEGGGIQYF. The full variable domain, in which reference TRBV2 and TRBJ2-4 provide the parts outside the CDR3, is EPEVTQTPSHQVTQMGQEVILRCVPISNHLYFYWYRQILGQKVEFLVSFYNNEISEKSEIFDDQFSVERPDGSNFTLKIRSTKLEDSAMYFCASEGGGIQYFGAGTRLSVL.

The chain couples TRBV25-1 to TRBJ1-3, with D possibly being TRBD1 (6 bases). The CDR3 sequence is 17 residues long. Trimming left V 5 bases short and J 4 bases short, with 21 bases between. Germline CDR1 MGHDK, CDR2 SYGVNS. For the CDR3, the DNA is TGTGCCAGCAGTAGGGTCCCAGGGGATGGAGCGGGAAACACCATATATTTT. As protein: CASSRVPGDGAGNTIYF.

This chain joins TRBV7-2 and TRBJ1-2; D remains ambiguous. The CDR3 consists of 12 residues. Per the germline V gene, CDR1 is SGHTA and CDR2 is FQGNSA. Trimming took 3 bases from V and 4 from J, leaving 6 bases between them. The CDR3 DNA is TGTGCCAGCAGCTTTAGAGGCTATGGCTACACCTTC. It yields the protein CASSFRGYGYTF.

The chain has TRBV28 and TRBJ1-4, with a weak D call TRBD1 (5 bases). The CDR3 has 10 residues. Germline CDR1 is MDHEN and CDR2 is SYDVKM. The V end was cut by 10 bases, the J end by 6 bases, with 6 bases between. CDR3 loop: CATRDEKLFF. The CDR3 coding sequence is TGTGCCACCAGGGATGAAAAACTGTTTTTT.

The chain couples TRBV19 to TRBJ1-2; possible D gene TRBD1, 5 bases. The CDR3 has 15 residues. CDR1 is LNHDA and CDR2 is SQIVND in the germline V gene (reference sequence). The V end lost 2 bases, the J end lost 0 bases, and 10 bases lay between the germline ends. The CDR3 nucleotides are TGTGCCAGTAGTATAAGGGGACGTTCTAACTATGGCTACACCTTC. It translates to CASSIRGRSNYGYTF.